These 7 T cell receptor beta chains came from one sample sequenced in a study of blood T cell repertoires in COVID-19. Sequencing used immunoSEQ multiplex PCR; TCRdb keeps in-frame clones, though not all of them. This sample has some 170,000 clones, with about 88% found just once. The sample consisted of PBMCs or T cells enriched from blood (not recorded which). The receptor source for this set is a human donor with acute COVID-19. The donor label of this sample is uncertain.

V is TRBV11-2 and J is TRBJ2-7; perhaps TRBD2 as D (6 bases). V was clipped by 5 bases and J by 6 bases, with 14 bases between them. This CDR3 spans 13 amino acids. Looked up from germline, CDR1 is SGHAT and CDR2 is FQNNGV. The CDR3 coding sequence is TGTGCCAGCAGCCCCGGGGGTGTGGGCGAGCAGTACTTC. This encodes CASSPGGVGEQYF.

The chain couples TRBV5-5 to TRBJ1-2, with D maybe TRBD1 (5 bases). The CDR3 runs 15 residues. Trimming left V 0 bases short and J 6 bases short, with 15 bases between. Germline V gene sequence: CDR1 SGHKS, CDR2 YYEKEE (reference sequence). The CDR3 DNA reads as TGTGCCAGCAGCTTGGGGGCCAGGGATTCAAATGGCTACACCTTC. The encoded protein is CASSLGARDSNGYTF.

The chain's CDR3 is CASSMGTGMNTEAFF. The CDR3 nucleotides are TGTGCCAGCAGTATGGGGACAGGGATGAACACTGAAGCTTTCTTT. The V gene is TRBV6-5, the J gene TRBJ1-1, with 9 bases aligning to TRBD1. Trimming at V came to 5 bases and at J to 0 bases, leaving 4 bases not matched to a gene. Per the germline V gene, CDR1 is MNHEY and CDR2 is SVGAGI. This CDR3 contains 15 residues.

CDR3 coding DNA: TGTGCCAGCAGCGGGTGGGACAGGGGGCTAAATGAGCAGTTCTTC. Translated: CASSGWDRGLNEQFF. The rearrangement links TRBV7-6 to TRBJ2-1; 12 bases map to TRBD1. V shed 5 bases and J 7 bases; nucleotides not matched to a gene: 6. Germline loops: CDR1 SGHVS, CDR2 FNYEAQ. The CDR3 sequence is 15 residues long.

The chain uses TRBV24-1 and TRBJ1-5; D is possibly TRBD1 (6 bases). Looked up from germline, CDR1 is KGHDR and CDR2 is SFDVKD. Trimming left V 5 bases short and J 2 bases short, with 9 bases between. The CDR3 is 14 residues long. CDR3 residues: CATSAPGGNQPQHF. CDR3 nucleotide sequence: TGTGCCACCAGTGCGCCAGGGGGCAATCAGCCCCAGCATTTT.

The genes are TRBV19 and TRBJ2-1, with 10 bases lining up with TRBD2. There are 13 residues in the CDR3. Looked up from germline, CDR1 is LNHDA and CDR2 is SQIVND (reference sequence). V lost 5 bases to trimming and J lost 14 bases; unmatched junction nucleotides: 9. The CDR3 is CASSSLAGAAEFF. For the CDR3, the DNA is TGTGCCAGTAGTTCTCTAGCGGGGGCCGCCGAGTTCTTC.

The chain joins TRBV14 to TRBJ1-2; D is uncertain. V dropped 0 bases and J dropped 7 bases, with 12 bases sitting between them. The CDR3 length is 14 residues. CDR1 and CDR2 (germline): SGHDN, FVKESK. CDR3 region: CASSQDLHGAGYTF. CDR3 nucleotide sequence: TGTGCCAGCAGCCAAGATCTACACGGAGCTGGCTACACCTTC.